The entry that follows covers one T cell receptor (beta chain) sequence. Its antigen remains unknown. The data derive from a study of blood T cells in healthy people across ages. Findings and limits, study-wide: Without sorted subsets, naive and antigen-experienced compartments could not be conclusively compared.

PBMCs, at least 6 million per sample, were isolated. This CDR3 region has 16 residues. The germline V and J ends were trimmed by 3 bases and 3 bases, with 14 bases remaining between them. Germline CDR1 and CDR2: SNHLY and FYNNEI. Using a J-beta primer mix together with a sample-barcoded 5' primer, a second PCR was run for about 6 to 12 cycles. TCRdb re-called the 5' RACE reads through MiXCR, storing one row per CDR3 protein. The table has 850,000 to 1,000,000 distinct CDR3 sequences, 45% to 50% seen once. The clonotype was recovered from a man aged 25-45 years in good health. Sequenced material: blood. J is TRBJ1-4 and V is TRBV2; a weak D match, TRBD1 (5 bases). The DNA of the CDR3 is TGTGCCAGCAGTGAGGTTCAGCAGGGCGCTAATGAAAAACTGTTTTTT. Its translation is CASSEVQQGANEKLFF. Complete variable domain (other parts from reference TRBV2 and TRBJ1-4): EPEVTQTPSHQVTQMGQEVILRCVPISNHLYFYWYRQILGQKVEFLVSFYNNEISEKSEIFDDQFSVERPDGSNFTLKIRSTKLEDSAMYFCASSEVQQGANEKLFFGSGTQLSVL.